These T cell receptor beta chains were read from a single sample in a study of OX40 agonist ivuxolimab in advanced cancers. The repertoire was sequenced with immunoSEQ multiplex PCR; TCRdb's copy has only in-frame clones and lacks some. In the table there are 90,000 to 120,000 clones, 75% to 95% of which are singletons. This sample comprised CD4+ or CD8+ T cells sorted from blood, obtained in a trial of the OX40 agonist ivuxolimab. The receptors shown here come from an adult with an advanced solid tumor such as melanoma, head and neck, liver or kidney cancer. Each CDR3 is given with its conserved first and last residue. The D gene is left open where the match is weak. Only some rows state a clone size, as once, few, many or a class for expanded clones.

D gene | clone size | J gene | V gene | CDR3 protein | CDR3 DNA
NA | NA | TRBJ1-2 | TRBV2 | CASSEQNYGYTF | TGTGCCAGCAGTGAACAGAACTATGGCTACACCTTC
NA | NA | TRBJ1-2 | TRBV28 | CASSFPYGYTF | TGTGCCAGCAGTTTTCCCTATGGCTACACCTTC
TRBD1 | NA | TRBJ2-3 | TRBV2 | CASSALDRGNTDTQYF | TGTGCCAGCAGTGCCCTCGACAGGGGGAACACAGATACGCAGTATTTT
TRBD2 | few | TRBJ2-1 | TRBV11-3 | CASSLMTSGTGQFF | TGTGCCAGCAGCTTAATGACTAGCGGGACGGGTCAGTTCTTC
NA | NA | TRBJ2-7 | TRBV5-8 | CASSLPGTYEQYF | TGTGCCAGCAGCTTGCCGGGAACCTACGAGCAGTACTTC
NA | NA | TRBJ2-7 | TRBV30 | CAWEAGTYEQYF | TGTGCTTGGGAGGCGGGGACCTACGAGCAGTACTTC
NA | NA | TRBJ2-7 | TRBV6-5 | CASSGGLTADEQYF | TGTGCCAGCAGTGGGGGGTTGACAGCGGACGAGCAGTACTTC
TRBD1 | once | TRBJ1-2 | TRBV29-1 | CSVEDRTGGNGYTF | TGCAGCGTTGAAGATAGGACAGGGGGCAATGGCTACACCTTC
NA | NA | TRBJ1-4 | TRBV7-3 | CASSLQRTNEKLFF | TGTGCCAGCAGCTTACAGCGAACGAATGAAAAACTGTTTTTT
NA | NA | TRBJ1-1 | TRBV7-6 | CASSSTHEAFF | TGTGCCAGCAGCTCCACACATGAAGCTTTCTTT
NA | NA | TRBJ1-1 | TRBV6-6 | CASRPGSGEEAFF | TGTGCCAGCAGACCTGGGTCGGGGGAGGAAGCTTTCTTT
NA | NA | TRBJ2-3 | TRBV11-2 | CASSQTDTQYF | TGTGCCAGCAGCCAAACAGATACGCAGTATTTT
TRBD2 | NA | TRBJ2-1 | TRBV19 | CASSTGTSGRNEQFF | TGTGCCAGTAGTACCGGGACTAGCGGGCGGAATGAGCAGTTCTTC
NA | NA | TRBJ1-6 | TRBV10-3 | CAISEGLGERGSPLHF | TGTGCCATCAGTGAAGGGCTAGGGGAAAGGGGTTCACCCCTCCACTTT
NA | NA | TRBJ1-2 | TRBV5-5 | CASSLGRAYGYTF | TGTGCCAGCAGCTTGGGGAGGGCTTATGGCTACACCTTC
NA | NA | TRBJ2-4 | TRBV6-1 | CASSQTVF | TGTGCCAGCAGTCAGACTGTCTTC
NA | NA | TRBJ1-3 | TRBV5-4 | CASSSTDSGNTIYF | TGTGCCAGCAGCAGTACGGACTCTGGAAACACCATATATTTT
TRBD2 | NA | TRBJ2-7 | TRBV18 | CASSQLAGADYEQYF | TGTGCCAGCTCACAACTAGCGGGAGCGGACTACGAGCAGTACTTC
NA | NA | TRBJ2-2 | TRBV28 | CASSSGATGELFF | TGTGCCAGCAGTTCGGGGGCGACCGGGGAGCTGTTTTTT
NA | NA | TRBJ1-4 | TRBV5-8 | CASSYRDGNEKLFF | TGTGCCAGCAGCTACCGGGACGGCAATGAAAAACTGTTTTTT
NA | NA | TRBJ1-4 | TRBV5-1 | CASRMTTGEKLFF | TGCGCCAGCAGGATGACGACGGGGGAAAAACTGTTTTTT
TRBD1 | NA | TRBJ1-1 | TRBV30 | CAWGTGPTEAFF | TGTGCCTGGGGGACAGGGCCCACTGAAGCTTTCTTT
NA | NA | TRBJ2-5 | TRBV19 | CATTAQETQYF | TGTGCCACCACAGCTCAAGAGACCCAGTACTTC
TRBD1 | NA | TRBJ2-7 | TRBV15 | CATSRGGQGAYEQYF | TGTGCCACCAGCAGAGGCGGTCAGGGGGCTTACGAGCAGTACTTC
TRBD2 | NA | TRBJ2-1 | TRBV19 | CASRARGGASEQFF | TGTGCCAGTAGGGCCCGCGGGGGGGCCTCTGAGCAGTTCTTC